One and the same sample provided the 27 T cell receptor beta chains below, sequenced in a study of OX40 agonist ivuxolimab in advanced cancers. TCRdb keeps only in-frame clones here, not all; method: immunoSEQ multiplex PCR. The sample lists 8,000 to 9,500 clones; 55% to 75% were seen once. Sample: CD4+ or CD8+ T cells sorted from blood, taken in a trial of the OX40 agonist ivuxolimab. These receptors all stem from an adult with an advanced solid tumor such as melanoma, head and neck, liver or kidney cancer.

V usage is TRBV19 and J usage is TRBJ2-7; weak D call: TRBD2 (5 bases). Germline V lookup: CDR1 LNHDA, CDR2 SQIVND (reference sequence). V was clipped by 5 bases and J by 6 bases, with 8 bases between them. The length of the CDR3 is 11 residues. This CDR3 is CASSPGGEQYF. The DNA for the CDR3 is TGTGCCAGTAGTCCAGGAGGCGAGCAGTACTTC.

The chain has TRBV6-5 and TRBJ2-7, with D perhaps being TRBD1 or TRBD2 (6 bases each). The CDR3 extends over 11 amino acids. CDR1 MNHEY and CDR2 SVGAGI come from the germline V gene. V dropped 7 bases and J dropped 6 bases, with 10 bases sitting between them. The CDR3 here is CASTGGLEQYF. The CDR3 DNA reads as TGTGCCAGCACCGGGGGCCTCGAGCAGTACTTC.

The chain combines TRBV13 with TRBJ1-1, with D uncertain. Germline CDR1 and CDR2: PRHDT and FYEKMQ (reference sequence). The CDR3 spans 12 residues. V dropped 2 bases and J dropped 7 bases, with 8 bases sitting between them. The DNA of the CDR3 is TGTGCCAGCAGCTTATTTACGGGTGAAGCTTTCTTT. Protein sequence: CASSLFTGEAFF.

This chain joins TRBV19 and TRBJ1-1; D perhaps matches TRBD1 (6 bases). With 10 bases removed from V and 5 bases from J, the gap between germline ends came to 17 bases. This CDR3 spans 13 amino acids. The germline V gene has CDR1 LNHDA and CDR2 SQIVND (reference sequence). This CDR3 is CATNQGRGTEAFF. Here the CDR3 DNA reads TGTGCCACCAATCAGGGGAGGGGAACTGAAGCTTTCTTT. The full variable domain, its missing parts supplied by reference TRBV19 and TRBJ1-1, is DGGITQSPKYLFRKEGQNVTLSCEQNLNHDAMYWYRQDPGQGLRLIYYSQIVNDFQKGDIAEGYSVSREKKESFPLTVTSAQKNPTAFYLCATNQGRGTEAFFGQGTRLTVV.

The gene calls are TRBV27 and TRBJ2-4; D may be TRBD2 (6 bases). Germline CDR1 and CDR2: MNHEY and SMNVEV (reference sequence). V lost 3 bases and J 6 bases, leaving 15 bases between the germline ends. The CDR3 contains 15 residues. The CDR3 spells CASSFGGNWGNIQYF. CDR3 coding DNA: TGTGCCAGCAGTTTCGGAGGGAATTGGGGAAACATTCAGTACTTC.

This chain joins TRBV11-1 and TRBJ2-1; the match to TRBD2 covers 8 bases. The CDR3 covers 14 residues. CDR1 is SGHAT, CDR2 FQDESV, per germline (reference sequence). V lost 5 bases, J lost 3 bases, and 3 bases stayed unmatched. CDR3 loop: CASSTREDYNEQFF. DNA of the CDR3: TGTGCCAGCAGCACGCGGGAGGACTACAATGAGCAGTTCTTC.

In nucleotides, the CDR3 is TGTGCCAGCAGTTCTTGGGACCGCACAGATACGCAGTATTTT. Protein product: CASSSWDRTDTQYF. The chain combines TRBV27 with TRBJ2-3, with D perhaps given as TRBD1 or TRBD2 (5 bases each). The CDR3 totals 14 residues. CDR1 MNHEY and CDR2 SMNVEV come from the germline V gene (reference sequence). Trimming pared 4 bases from V and 1 base from J, leaving 9 bases between.

The chain uses TRBV7-9 and TRBJ1-4; unclear D gene. Germline V gives CDR1 SEHNR, CDR2 FQNEAQ (reference sequence). Trimming removed 2 bases at V and 7 bases at J, with 5 bases between. The CDR3 has 12 residues. The CDR3 here is CASSLYGEKLFF. CDR3 coding DNA: TGTGCCAGCAGCTTATATGGTGAAAAACTGTTTTTT.

V is TRBV5-1 and J is TRBJ2-7, with 10 positions matching TRBD1. The CDR3 is 14 amino acids. The trim removed 4 bases at V and 6 bases at J, leaving 7 bases unmatched. The germline CDR1 and CDR2 sequences are SGHRS and YFSETQ. The CDR3 region has the DNA TGCGCCAGCAGCCCGCGGACAGGGGGAGGCGAGCAGTACTTC. It encodes CASSPRTGGGEQYF.

The chain is built from TRBV18 and TRBJ1-5; weak D call: TRBD1 (5 bases). The CDR3 is made up of 15 amino acids. Trimming stripped 5 bases from V and 2 bases from J, with 13 bases between. The germline V gene encodes CDR1 KGHSH and CDR2 LQKENI. The CDR3 region is CASSKGRGGNQPQHF. DNA of the CDR3: TGTGCCAGCTCAAAGGGAAGGGGTGGCAATCAGCCCCAGCATTTT. The complete variable domain, with remaining parts taken from reference TRBV18 and TRBJ1-5, reads NAGVMQNPRHLVRRRGQEARLRCSPMKGHSHVYWYRQLPEEGLKFMVYLQKENIIDESGMPKERFSAEFPKEGPSILRIQQVVRGDSAAYFCASSKGRGGNQPQHFGDGTRLSIL.

This clone showed up just a few times. The rearrangement joins TRBV19 to TRBJ1-1; no reliable D call. V was pared by 3 bases and J by 6 bases, with 11 bases between. Germline V gene lookup returns CDR1 LNHDA and CDR2 SQIVND (reference sequence). The CDR3 is made up of 13 amino acids. The CDR3 coding sequence is TGTGCCAGTAGTATCCTCGGGATCCCTGAAGCTTTCTTT. Amino acid sequence: CASSILGIPEAFF.

The CDR3 here is CASSQELGQETQYF. CDR3 nucleotides: TGTGCCAGCAGCCAAGAATTGGGGCAAGAGACCCAGTACTTC. This chain uses TRBV5-6 with TRBJ2-5; D unresolved. Germline CDR1 SGHDT, CDR2 YYEEEE. The length of the CDR3 is 14 residues. V was trimmed by 4 bases and J by 2 bases, leaving 12 bases between them.

The V and J genes are TRBV2 and TRBJ1-1; D not certain. V gave up 10 bases and J gave up 7 bases, with 19 bases separating them. The CDR3 is 13 residues long. The germline CDR1 and CDR2 sequences are SNHLY and FYNNEI. The CDR3 DNA follows: TGTGCCACCCAAACCTGGTTGGGCGTTGAAGCTTTCTTT. Its translation is CATQTWLGVEAFF.

The CDR3 protein is CASSQGLGAPNTEAFF. DNA of the CDR3: TGCGCCAGCAGCCAAGGATTGGGGGCGCCTAACACTGAAGCTTTCTTT. The chain employs TRBV4-3 and TRBJ1-1, with a tentative D call TRBD1 (6 bases). Germline V gene sequence: CDR1 LGHNA, CDR2 YSLEER. V lost 1 base and J 2 bases, leaving 14 bases between the germline ends. The CDR3 runs to 16 residues.

This chain joins TRBV30 and TRBJ2-7; D is uncertain. This CDR3 has 13 residues. CDR1 is GTSNPN, CDR2 SVGIG, per germline (reference sequence). Trimming took 0 bases from V and 0 from J, leaving 6 bases between them. As DNA, the CDR3 is TGTGCCTGGAGTGTAGGTAACTCCTACGAGCAGTACTTC. Its translation is CAWSVGNSYEQYF.

The DNA for the CDR3 is TGTGCCAGCAGCGGGAGGGGAAACACCGGGGAGCTGTTTTTT. This gives the protein CASSGRGNTGELFF. The V call is TRBV9, the J call TRBJ2-2, with D possibly matching TRBD2 (6 bases). The CDR3 consists of 14 residues. Between the trimmed V and J ends, which lost 3 bases and 2 bases, there was a span of 8 bases. The germline V gene encodes CDR1 SGDLS and CDR2 YYNGEE.

The V call is TRBV6-5, the J call TRBJ2-1; D gene uncertain. This CDR3 is built from 16 residues. V lost 0 bases and J lost 0, with 9 bases in between. Germline values: CDR1 MNHEY, CDR2 SVGAGI. The DNA of the CDR3 is TGTGCCAGCAGTTACTCGATTACCAGCTCCTACAATGAGCAGTTCTTC. This codes for CASSYSITSSYNEQFF.

This chain joins TRBV16 and TRBJ1-4; D may be TRBD1 (5 bases). Between the trimmed V and J ends, which lost 4 bases and 3 bases, there was a span of 12 bases. Germline assignment: CDR1 KGHSY and CDR2 FQNENV. CDR3 length: 15 amino acids. The CDR3 sequence is CASSPWDGANEKLFF. CDR3 DNA: TGTGCCAGCAGCCCCTGGGACGGCGCTAATGAAAAACTGTTTTTT.

The chain carries TRBV7-3 and TRBJ2-7, with 10 bases that match TRBD2. Germline V CDR1 and CDR2: SGHTA, FQGTGA. J lost 5 bases, V lost 2 bases, and 6 bases had no gene match. This CDR3 spans 15 amino acids. The CDR3 reads CASSLGAGGQDEQYF. CDR3 DNA sequence: TGTGCCAGCAGCTTAGGAGCGGGAGGGCAAGACGAGCAGTACTTC.

The chain uses TRBV5-1 and TRBJ2-1; maybe TRBD1 (6 bases). This CDR3 is built from 13 residues. Germline V gene lookup returns CDR1 SGHRS and CDR2 YFSETQ. Trimming removed 2 bases at V and 5 bases at J, with 8 bases between. The CDR3 sequence: CASSFRDNNEQFF. Written as DNA, the CDR3 is TGCGCCAGCAGCTTCCGGGACAACAATGAGCAGTTCTTC.

CDR3: CASSQGPSSYNEQFF. The CDR3 region has the DNA TGTGCCAGCAGCCAGGGACCTAGCTCCTACAATGAGCAGTTCTTC. The chain carries TRBV9 and TRBJ2-1, with D tentatively TRBD1 or TRBD2 (5 bases each). With 4 bases removed from V and 0 bases from J, the gap between germline ends came to 11 bases. The CDR3 sequence is 15 residues long. Germline-derived CDR1 and CDR2 are SGDLS and YYNGEE.

This clone was counted only a few times. The junction does not match germline at one end; this may be a read error. The same CDR3 is also encoded by other DNA sequences in this sample. V and J are TRBV5-4 and TRBJ2-1, with D perhaps TRBD2 (5 bases). The CDR3 extends over 18 amino acids. Germline CDR1 reads SGHNT; CDR2 reads YYREEE (reference sequence). CDR3 nucleotide sequence: TGCGCCAGCAGCTCCGGGATTACAGCGATGTCTTTCCACAATGAGCAGTTCTTC. The encoded protein is CASSSGITAMSFHNEQFF.

The rearrangement uses TRBV5-6 and TRBJ2-2; D call uncertain. Germline CDR1 and CDR2: SGHDT and YYEEEE. The CDR3 is 12 amino acids. V gave up 4 bases and J gave up 4 bases, with 5 bases separating them. In DNA, the CDR3 is TGTGCCAGCAGCAGAGTCACCGGGGAGCTGTTTTTT. Translating it yields CASSRVTGELFF.

This chain joins TRBV7-9 and TRBJ2-2; TRBD1 matches 7 bases. V shed 4 bases, J shed 4 bases, and the junction held 9 bases outside the gene matches. Germline CDR1 reads SEHNR; CDR2 reads FQNEAQ (reference sequence). The CDR3 spans 16 residues. The DNA for the CDR3 is TGTGCCAGCAGCTCGCCCCCCGGGACAGCCACCGGGGAGCTGTTTTTT. Amino acid sequence: CASSSPPGTATGELFF.

The rearrangement uses TRBV7-9 and TRBJ2-1, with a weak D call TRBD2 (5 bases). The CDR3 is 12 amino acids. CDR1 and CDR2 (germline): SEHNR, FQNEAQ (reference sequence). V gave up 5 bases and J gave up 10 bases, with 12 bases separating them. CDR3 sequence reads: CASSPFSGEQFF. The CDR3 bases are TGTGCCAGCAGCCCTTTCTCGGGGGAGCAGTTCTTC.

The chain links TRBV30 to TRBJ2-7; 7 positions match TRBD1. The V gene end was trimmed by 4 bases and the J gene end by 2 bases; junction bases not matched to a gene: 5. There are 13 residues in the CDR3. Germline values: CDR1 GTSNPN, CDR2 SVGIG (reference sequence). This CDR3 is CAWTKGTAYEQYF. The DNA for the CDR3 is TGTGCCTGGACTAAAGGGACAGCCTACGAGCAGTACTTC.

The CDR3 region has the DNA TGTGCCAGCAGCTTGCCGGAGGGTACGCAGTATTTT. This sequence encodes CASSLPEGTQYF. The rearrangement links TRBV5-6 to TRBJ2-3; a possible D gene is TRBD2 (6 bases). This CDR3 has 12 residues. Trimming pared 1 base from V and 8 bases from J, leaving 8 bases between. From germline, CDR1 is SGHDT and CDR2 YYEEEE.